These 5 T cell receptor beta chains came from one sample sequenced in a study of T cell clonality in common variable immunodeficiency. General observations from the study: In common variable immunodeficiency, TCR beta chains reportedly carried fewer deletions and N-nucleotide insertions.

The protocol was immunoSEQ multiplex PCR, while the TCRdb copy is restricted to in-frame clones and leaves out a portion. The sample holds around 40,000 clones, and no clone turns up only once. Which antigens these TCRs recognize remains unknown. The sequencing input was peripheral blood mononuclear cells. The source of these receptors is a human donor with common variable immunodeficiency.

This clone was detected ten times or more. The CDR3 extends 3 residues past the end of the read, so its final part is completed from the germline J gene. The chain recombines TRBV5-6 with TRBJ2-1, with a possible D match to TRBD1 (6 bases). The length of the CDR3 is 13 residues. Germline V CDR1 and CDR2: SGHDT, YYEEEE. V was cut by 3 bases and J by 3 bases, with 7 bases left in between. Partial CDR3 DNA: TGTGCCAGCAGCTCGACAGGCTACAATGAG. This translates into CASSSTGYNE. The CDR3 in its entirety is CASSSTGYNEQFF.

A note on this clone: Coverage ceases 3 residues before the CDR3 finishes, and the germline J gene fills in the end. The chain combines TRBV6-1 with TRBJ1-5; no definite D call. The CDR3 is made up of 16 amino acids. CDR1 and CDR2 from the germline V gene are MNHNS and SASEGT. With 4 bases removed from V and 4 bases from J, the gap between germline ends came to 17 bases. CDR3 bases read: TGTGCCAGCAGTGGTAGGCCAGGCCCAGCAAATCAGCCC. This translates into CASSGRPGPANQP. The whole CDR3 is CASSGRPGPANQPQHF.

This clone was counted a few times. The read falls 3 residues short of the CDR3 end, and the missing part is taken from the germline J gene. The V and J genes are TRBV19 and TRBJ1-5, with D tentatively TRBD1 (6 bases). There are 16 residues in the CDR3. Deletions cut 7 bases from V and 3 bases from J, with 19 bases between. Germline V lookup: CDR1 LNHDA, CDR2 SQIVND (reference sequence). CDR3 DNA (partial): TGTGCCAGTAATCTAAAAACCGGGACATACAATCAGCCC. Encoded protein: CASNLKTGTYNQP. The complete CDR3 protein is CASNLKTGTYNQPQHF.

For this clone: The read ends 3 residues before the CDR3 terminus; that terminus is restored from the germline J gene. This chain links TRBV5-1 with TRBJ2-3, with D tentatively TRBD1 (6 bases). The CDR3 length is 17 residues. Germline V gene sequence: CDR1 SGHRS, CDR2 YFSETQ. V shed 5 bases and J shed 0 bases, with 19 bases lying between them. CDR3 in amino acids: CASSEAISGQSTDTQYF. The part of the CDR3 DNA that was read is TGCGCCAGCAGTGAGGCCATATCAGGACAGAGCACAGATACG.

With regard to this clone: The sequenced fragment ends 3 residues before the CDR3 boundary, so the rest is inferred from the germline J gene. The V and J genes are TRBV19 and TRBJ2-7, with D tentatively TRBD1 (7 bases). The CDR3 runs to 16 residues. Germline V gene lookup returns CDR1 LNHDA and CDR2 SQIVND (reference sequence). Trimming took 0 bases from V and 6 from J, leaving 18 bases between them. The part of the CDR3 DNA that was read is TGTGCCAGTAGTATAGAATTTGGCAGGGGGGTCTTCGAG. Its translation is CASSIEFGRGVFE. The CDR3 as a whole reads CASSIEFGRGVFEQYF.